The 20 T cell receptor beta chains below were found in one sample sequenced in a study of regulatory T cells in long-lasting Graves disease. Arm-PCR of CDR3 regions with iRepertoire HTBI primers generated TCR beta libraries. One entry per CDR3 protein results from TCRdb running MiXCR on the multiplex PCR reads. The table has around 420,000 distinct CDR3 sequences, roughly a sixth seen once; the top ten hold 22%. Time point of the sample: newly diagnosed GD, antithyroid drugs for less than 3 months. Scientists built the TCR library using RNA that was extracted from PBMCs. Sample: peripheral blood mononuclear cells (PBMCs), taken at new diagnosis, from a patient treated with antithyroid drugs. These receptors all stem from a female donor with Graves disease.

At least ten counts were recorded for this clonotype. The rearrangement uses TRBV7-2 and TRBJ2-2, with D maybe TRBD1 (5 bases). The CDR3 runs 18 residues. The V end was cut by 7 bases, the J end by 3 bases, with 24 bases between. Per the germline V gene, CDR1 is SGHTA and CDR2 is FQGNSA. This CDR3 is CASTRRGQTTAYTGELFF. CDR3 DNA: TGTGCCAGCACCCGAAGGGGTCAGACGACGGCTTACACCGGGGAGCTGTTTTTT.

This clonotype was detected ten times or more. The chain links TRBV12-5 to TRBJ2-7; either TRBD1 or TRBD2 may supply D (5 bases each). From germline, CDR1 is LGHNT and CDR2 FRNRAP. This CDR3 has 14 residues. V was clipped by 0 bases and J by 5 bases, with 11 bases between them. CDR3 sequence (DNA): TGTGCTAGTGGTTTGGTGCCGGGGCCCAACGAGCAGTACTTC. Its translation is CASGLVPGPNEQYF.

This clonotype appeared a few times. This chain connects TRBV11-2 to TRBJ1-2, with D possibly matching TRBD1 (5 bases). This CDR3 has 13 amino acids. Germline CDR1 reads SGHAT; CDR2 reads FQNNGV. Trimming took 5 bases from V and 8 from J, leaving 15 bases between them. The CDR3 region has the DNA TGTGCCAGCAGCGCCGGGGGAGTTTCAGGCTACACCTTC. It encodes CASSAGGVSGYTF. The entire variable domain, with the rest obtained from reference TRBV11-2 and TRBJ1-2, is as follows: EAGVAQSPRYKIIEKRQSVAFWCNPISGHATLYWYQQILGQGPKLLIQFQNNGVVDDSQLPKDRFSAERLKGVDSTLKIQPAKLEDSAVYLCASSAGGVSGYTFGSGTRLTVV.

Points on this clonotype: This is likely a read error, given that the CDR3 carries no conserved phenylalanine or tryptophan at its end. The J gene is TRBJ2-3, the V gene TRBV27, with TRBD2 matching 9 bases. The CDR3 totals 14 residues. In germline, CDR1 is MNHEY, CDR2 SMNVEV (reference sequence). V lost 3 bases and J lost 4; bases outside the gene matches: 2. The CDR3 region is CASSFIAGADTQYL. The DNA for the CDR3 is TGTGCCAGCAGTTTCATAGCGGGAGCAGATACGCAGTATCTT.

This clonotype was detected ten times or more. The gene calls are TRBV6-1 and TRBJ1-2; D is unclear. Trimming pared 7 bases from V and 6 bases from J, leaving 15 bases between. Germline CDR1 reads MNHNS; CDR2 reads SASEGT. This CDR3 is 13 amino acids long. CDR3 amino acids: CASTSREGNGYTF. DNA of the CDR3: TGTGCCAGCACCTCTCGGGAAGGTAATGGCTACACCTTC.

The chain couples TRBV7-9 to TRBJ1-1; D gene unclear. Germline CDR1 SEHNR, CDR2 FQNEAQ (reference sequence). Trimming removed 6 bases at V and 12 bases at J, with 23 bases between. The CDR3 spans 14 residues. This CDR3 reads CASSTSYEVEGTFF. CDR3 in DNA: TGTGCCAGCAGTACGAGCTATGAGGTGGAGGGAACTTTCTTT. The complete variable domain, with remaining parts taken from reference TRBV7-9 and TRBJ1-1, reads DTGVSQNPRHKITKRGQNVTFRCDPISEHNRLYWYRQTLGQGPEFLTYFQNEAQLEKSRLLSDRFSAERPKGSFSTLEIQRTEQGDSAMYLCASSTSYEVEGTFFGQGTRLTVV.

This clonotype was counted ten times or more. CDR3 DNA: TGCGCCAGCAGCTTGGGCGGGAGCGCGGCCGGGGAGCTGTTTTTT. Amino acid sequence: CASSLGGSAAGELFF. V is TRBV5-1 and J is TRBJ2-2; 7 bases fit TRBD2. This CDR3 is 15 amino acids long. CDR1 and CDR2 (germline): SGHRS, YFSETQ. Unmatched junction bases numbered 5, after V lost 0 bases and J lost 6 bases.

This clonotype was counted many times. The CDR3 loop reads CASSEVLGNYGYTF. DNA for the CDR3: TGTGCCAGCAGTGAAGTCCTGGGAAACTATGGCTACACCTTC. The chain links TRBV2 to TRBJ1-2; D unclear. The length of the CDR3 is 14 residues. Per germline, CDR1 SNHLY and CDR2 FYNNEI. V shed 1 base and J shed 2 bases, with 8 bases lying between them. Variable domain in full (rest from reference TRBV2 and TRBJ1-2): EPEVTQTPSHQVTQMGQEVILRCVPISNHLYFYWYRQILGQKVEFLVSFYNNEISEKSEIFDDQFSVERPDGSNFTLKIRSTKLEDSAMYFCASSEVLGNYGYTFGSGTRLTVV.

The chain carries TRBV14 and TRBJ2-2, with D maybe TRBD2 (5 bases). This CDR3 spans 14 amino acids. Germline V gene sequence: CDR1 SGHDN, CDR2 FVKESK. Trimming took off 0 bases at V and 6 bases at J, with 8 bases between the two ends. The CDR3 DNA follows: TGTGCCAGCAGCCAAGATACCGGGGCCGGGGAGCTGTTTTTT. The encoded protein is CASSQDTGAGELFF.

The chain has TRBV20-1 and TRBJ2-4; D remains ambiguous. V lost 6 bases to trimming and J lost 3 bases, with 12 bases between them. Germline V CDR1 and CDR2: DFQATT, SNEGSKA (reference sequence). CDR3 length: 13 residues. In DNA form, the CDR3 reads TGCAGTGCCCGAGCCCCAATCAAAAACATTCAGTACTTC. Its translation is CSARAPIKNIQYF.

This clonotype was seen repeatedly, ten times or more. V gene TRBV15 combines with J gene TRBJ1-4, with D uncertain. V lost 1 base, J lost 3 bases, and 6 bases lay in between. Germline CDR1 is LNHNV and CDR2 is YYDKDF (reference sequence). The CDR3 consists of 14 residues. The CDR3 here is CATSRGGANEKLFF. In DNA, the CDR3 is TGTGCCACCAGCAGAGGGGGAGCTAATGAAAAACTGTTTTTT.

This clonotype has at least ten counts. This CDR3 is CASSLTGEGYTF. The CDR3 DNA is TGTGCCAGCAGTTTAACGGGAGAGGGCTACACCTTC. This chain uses TRBV28 with TRBJ1-2; D is uncertain. Looked up from germline, CDR1 is MDHEN and CDR2 is SYDVKM. The CDR3 extends over 12 amino acids. Trimming left V 2 bases short and J 8 bases short, with 9 bases between.

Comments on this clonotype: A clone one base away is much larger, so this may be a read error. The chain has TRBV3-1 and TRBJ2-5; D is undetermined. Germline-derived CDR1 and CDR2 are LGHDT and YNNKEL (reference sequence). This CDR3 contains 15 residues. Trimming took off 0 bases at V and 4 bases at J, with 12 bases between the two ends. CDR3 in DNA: TGTGCCAGCAGCCAAGATCGACCAGGAAGAGAGACCCAGTACTTC. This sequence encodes CASSQDRPGRETQYF.

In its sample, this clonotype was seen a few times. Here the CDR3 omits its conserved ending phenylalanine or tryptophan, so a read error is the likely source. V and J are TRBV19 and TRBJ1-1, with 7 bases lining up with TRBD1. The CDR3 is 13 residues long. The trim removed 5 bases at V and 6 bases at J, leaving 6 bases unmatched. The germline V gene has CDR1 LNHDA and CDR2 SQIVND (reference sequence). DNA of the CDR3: TGTGCCAGTAGTTTGGGGACAGCGTCTGAAGCTTTCTCT. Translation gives CASSLGTASEAFS.

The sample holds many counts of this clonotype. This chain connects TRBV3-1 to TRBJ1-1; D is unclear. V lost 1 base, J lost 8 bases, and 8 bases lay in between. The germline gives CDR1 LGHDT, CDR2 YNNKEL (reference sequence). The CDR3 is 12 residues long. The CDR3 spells CASSQGAIEAFF. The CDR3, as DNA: TGTGCCAGCAGCCAAGGGGCTATCGAAGCTTTCTTT.

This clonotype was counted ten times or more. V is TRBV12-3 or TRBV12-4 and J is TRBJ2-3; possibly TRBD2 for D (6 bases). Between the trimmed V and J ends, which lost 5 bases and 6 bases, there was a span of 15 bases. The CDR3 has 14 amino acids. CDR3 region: CASSPWGDDDTQYF. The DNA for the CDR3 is TGTGCCAGCAGTCCGTGGGGGGACGACGATACGCAGTATTTT.

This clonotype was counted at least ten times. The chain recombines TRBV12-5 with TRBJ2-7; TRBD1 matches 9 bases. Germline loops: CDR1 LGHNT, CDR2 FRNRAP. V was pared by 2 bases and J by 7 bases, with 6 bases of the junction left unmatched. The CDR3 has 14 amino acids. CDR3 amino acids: CASGLSQGAREQYF. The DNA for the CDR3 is TGTGCTAGTGGTTTGTCACAGGGGGCGAGGGAGCAGTACTTC.

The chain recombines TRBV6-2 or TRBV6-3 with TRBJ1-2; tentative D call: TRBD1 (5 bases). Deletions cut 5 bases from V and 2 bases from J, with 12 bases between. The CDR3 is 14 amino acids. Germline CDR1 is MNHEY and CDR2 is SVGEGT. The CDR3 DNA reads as TGTGCCAGCAGTCGGGACGGGAAAAACTATGGCTACACCTTC. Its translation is CASSRDGKNYGYTF.

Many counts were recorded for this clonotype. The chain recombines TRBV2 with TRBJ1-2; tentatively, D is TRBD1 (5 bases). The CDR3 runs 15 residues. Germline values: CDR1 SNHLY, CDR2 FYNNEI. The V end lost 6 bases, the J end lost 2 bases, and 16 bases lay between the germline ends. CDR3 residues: CASRLGSTANYGYTF. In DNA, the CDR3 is TGTGCCAGCAGACTAGGATCGACAGCAAACTATGGCTACACCTTC.

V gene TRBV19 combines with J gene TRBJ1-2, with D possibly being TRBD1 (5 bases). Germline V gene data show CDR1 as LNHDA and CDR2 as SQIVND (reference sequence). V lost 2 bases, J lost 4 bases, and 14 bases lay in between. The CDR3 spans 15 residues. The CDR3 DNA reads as TGTGCCAGTAGTATACGGCCGGGGCTGGTCTATGGCTACACCTTC. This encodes CASSIRPGLVYGYTF.